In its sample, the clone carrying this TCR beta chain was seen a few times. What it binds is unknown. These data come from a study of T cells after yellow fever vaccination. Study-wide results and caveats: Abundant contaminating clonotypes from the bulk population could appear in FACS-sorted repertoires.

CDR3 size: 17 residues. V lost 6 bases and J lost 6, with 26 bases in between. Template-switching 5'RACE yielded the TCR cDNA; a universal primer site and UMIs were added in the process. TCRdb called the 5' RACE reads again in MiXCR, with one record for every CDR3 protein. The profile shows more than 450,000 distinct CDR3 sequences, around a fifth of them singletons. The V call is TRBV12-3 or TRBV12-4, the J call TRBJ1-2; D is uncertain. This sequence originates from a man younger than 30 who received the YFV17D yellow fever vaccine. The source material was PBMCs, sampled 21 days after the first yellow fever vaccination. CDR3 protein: CASSLISGGPSGNGYTF. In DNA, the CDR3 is TGTGCCAGCAGCCTAATAAGTGGAGGGCCTTCGGGAAATGGCTACACCTTC.